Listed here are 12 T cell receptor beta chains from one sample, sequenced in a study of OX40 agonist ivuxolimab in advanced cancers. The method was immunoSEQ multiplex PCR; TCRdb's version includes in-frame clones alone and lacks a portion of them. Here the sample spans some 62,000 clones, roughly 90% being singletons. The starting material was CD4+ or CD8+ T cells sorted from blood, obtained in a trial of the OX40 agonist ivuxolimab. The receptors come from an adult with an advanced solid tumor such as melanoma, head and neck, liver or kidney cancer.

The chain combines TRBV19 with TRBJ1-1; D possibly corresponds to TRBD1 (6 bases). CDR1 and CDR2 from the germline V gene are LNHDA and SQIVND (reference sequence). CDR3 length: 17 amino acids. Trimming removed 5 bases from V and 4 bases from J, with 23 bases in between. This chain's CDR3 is CASSPVRGVDIGTEAFF. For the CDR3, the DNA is TGTGCCAGTAGTCCAGTAAGGGGGGTTGATATCGGCACTGAAGCTTTCTTT.

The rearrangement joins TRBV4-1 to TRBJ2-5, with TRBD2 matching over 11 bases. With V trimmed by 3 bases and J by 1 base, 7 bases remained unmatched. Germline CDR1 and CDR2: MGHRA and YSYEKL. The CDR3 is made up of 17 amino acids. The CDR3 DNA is TGCGCCAGCAGCCACAATACCGGGACTAGCGGCCAAGAGACCCAGTACTTC. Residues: CASSHNTGTSGQETQYF.

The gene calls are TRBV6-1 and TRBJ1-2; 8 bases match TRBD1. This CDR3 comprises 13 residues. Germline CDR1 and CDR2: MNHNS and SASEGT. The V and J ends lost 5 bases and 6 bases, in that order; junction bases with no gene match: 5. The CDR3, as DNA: TGTGCCAGCAGTCTGACAGGGGCCGATGGCTACACCTTC. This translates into CASSLTGADGYTF.

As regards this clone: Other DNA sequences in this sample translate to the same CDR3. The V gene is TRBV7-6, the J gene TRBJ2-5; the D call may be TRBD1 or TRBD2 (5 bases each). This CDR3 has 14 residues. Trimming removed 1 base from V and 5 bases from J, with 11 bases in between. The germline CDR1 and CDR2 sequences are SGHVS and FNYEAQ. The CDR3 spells CASSLVGGRETQYF. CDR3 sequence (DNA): TGTGCCAGCAGCTTAGTTGGGGGACGGGAGACCCAGTACTTC.

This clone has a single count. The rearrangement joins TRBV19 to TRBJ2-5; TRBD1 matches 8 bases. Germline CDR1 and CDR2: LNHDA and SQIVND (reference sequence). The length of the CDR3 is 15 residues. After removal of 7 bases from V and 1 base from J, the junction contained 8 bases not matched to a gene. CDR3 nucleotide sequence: TGTGCCAGTACCGCCCCGACAGGGGCCCAAGAGACCCAGTACTTC. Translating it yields CASTAPTGAQETQYF.

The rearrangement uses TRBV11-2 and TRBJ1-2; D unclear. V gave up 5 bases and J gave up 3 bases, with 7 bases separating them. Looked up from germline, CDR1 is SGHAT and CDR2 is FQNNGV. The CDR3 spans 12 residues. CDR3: CASSIHYYGYTF. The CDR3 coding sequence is TGTGCCAGCAGCATTCACTACTATGGCTACACCTTC.

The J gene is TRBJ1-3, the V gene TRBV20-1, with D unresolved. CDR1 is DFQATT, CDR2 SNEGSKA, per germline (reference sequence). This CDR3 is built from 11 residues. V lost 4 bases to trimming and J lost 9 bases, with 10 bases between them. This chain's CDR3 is CSATAGGTIYF. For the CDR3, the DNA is TGCAGTGCTACCGCGGGTGGCACCATATATTTT.

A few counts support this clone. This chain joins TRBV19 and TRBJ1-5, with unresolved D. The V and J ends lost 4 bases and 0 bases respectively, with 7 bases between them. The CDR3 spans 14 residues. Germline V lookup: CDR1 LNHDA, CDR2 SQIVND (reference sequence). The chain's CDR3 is CASSRVYSNQPQHF. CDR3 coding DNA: TGTGCCAGTAGTAGGGTGTATAGCAATCAGCCCCAGCATTTT.

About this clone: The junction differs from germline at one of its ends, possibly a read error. The CDR3 sequence: CASSPGQGYGTRPF. Written as DNA, the CDR3 is TGTGCCAGCAGTCCGGGACAGGGGTATGGCACCCGACCCTTC. This sequence joins TRBV6-6 and TRBJ2-4; 10 bases match TRBD1. This CDR3 is built from 14 residues. Germline V gene data show CDR1 as MNHNY and CDR2 as SVGAGI (reference sequence).

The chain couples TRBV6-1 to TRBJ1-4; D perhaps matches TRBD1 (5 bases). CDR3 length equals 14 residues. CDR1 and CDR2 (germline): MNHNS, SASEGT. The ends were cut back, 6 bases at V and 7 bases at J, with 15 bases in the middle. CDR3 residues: CASSSIGDGEKLFF. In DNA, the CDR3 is TGTGCCAGCAGCAGTATCGGGGACGGTGAAAAACTGTTTTTT.

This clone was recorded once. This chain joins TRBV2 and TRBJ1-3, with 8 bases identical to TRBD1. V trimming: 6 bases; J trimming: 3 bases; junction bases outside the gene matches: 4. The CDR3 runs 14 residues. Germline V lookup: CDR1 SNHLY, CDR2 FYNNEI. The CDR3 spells CASSGQGFGNTIYF. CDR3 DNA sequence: TGTGCCAGCAGCGGACAGGGCTTTGGAAACACCATATATTTT.

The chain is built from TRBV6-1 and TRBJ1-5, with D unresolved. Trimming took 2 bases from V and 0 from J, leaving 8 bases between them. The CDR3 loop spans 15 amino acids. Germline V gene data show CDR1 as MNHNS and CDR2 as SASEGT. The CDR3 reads CASSEQSYSNQPQHF. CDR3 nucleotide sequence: TGTGCCAGCAGTGAACAATCTTATAGCAATCAGCCCCAGCATTTT.